Listed here are 29 T cell receptor beta chains from one sample, sequenced in a study of identical twins. Via MiXCR, TCRdb re-called the 5' RACE reads, giving one row per CDR3 protein. This table has 700,000 or so distinct CDR3 sequences, 21% appearing once. These same data were also listed under a study on T cells expressing NK-cell markers.

The specimen sequenced was PBMCs. These receptors were obtained from a woman aged 18-30 years in good health.

To note about this clonotype: Its ends do not fully match the called genes, so a read error is possible. The gene calls are TRBV5-1 and TRBJ2-1; D remains unclear. The length of the CDR3 is 14 residues. Germline CDR1 and CDR2: SGHRS and YFSETQ. This CDR3 is CASSLEDVGTEKFF. The CDR3 nucleotides are TGCGCCAGCAGCTTGGAGGACGTCGGTACTGAGAAGTTCTTC.

This clonotype has a handful of counts. The rearrangement uses TRBV7-2 and TRBJ2-7; 13 bases align to TRBD2. The CDR3 totals 16 residues. The V segment lost 4 bases and the J segment 2 bases; nucleotides outside the gene matches: 5. Germline-derived CDR1 and CDR2 are SGHTA and FQGNSA. The CDR3 region has the DNA TGTGCCAGCAGCTCCGCAGGGACTAGCGGGGCCTACGAGCAGTACTTC. It encodes CASSSAGTSGAYEQYF.

This clonotype was observed a few times. The rearrangement links TRBV9 to TRBJ2-3; D is undetermined. Germline CDR1 and CDR2: SGDLS and YYNGEE. The germline V and J ends were trimmed by 1 base and 3 bases, with 12 bases remaining between them. The CDR3 has 15 amino acids. In DNA, the CDR3 is TGTGCCAGCAGCGTAATAGGTGGGGAAACAGATACGCAGTATTTT. Translated: CASSVIGGETDTQYF. Based on the CDR3 plus reference TRBV9 and TRBJ2-3, the full variable domain is DSGVTQTPKHLITATGQRVTLRCSPRSGDLSVYWYQQSLDQGLQFLIQYYNGEERAKGNILERFSAQQFPDLHSELNLSSLELGDSALYFCASSVIGGETDTQYFGPGTRLTVL.

V and J are TRBV12-3 or TRBV12-4 and TRBJ2-7; 10 bases fit TRBD2. This CDR3 spans 15 amino acids. V trimming: 5 bases; J trimming: 7 bases; junction bases outside the gene matches: 11. CDR3: CASSPLAGVLGEQYF. Written as DNA, the CDR3 is TGTGCCAGCAGTCCTCTAGCGGGAGTCTTGGGGGAGCAGTACTTC.

A few counts support this clonotype. The chain employs TRBV5-5 and TRBJ1-4; D may be TRBD1 (6 bases). Trimming pared 4 bases from V and 5 bases from J, leaving 15 bases between. Germline CDR1 SGHKS, CDR2 YYEKEE (reference sequence). The CDR3 totals 15 residues. CDR3 nucleotide sequence: TGTGCCAGCAGCCCCAGACAGGCCTCAAATGAAAAACTGTTTTTT. This gives the protein CASSPRQASNEKLFF.

The genes are TRBV28 and TRBJ2-2; unclear D gene. In germline, CDR1 is MDHEN, CDR2 SYDVKM. The CDR3 covers 14 residues. The V end lost 7 bases, the J end lost 5 bases, and 14 bases lay between the germline ends. DNA of the CDR3: TGTGCCAGCATTTCCTACCCTGAGACCGGGGAGCTGTTTTTT. Its translation: CASISYPETGELFF.

This clonotype occurred a few times. The V call is TRBV7-6, the J call TRBJ2-7, with D possibly TRBD2 on 6 matching bases. Germline V gene lookup returns CDR1 SGHVS and CDR2 FNYEAQ. This CDR3 spans 14 amino acids. The V and J ends lost 3 bases and 6 bases respectively, with 15 bases between them. CDR3: CASSFGRMGGEQYF. The CDR3 coding sequence is TGTGCCAGCAGCTTTGGGAGAATGGGGGGCGAGCAGTACTTC.

The rearrangement joins TRBV2 to TRBJ1-5; D gene uncertain. This CDR3 has 11 amino acids. The V end lost 5 bases, the J end lost 8 bases, and 7 bases lay between the germline ends. Germline V gene sequence: CDR1 SNHLY, CDR2 FYNNEI. CDR3 amino acids: CASSLDEPQHF. The CDR3 nucleotides read TGTGCCAGCAGTTTGGACGAGCCCCAGCATTTT.

This clonotype was counted ten times or more. V usage is TRBV5-1 and J usage is TRBJ2-2; D is undetermined. The germline CDR1 and CDR2 sequences are SGHRS and YFSETQ. V was cut by 4 bases and J by 0 bases, with 10 bases left in between. The CDR3 spans 15 residues. CDR3 sequence reads: CASSPGRTNTGELFF. DNA for the CDR3: TGCGCCAGCAGCCCTGGGCGAACGAACACCGGGGAGCTGTTTTTT.

The table lists this clonotype with a few counts. The chain combines TRBV20-1 with TRBJ2-2; 10 bases map to TRBD2. V lost 5 bases, J lost 6 bases, and 15 bases stayed unmatched. Germline assignment: CDR1 DFQATT and CDR2 SNEGSKA (reference sequence). This CDR3 contains 17 residues. As DNA, the CDR3 is TGCAGTGCTGCCAAACCTGGGACTAGCGCGATAGCCGGGGAGCTGTTTTTT. It is translated as CSAAKPGTSAIAGELFF.

About this clonotype itself: Being one base from a much bigger clone, this may be a read error. This chain links TRBV20-1 with TRBJ2-5; D remains unclear. Per the germline V gene, CDR1 is DFQATT and CDR2 is SNEGSKA (reference sequence). The CDR3 has 11 amino acids. In nucleotides, the CDR3 is TGCAGTGCCCGCCCCGCAGAGACCCAGCACTTC. Protein: CSARPAETQHF.

The chain employs TRBV27 and TRBJ2-1; 7 bases agree with TRBD2. V was clipped by 3 bases and J by 8 bases; unmatched bases: 7. The V gene's germline CDR1 is MNHEY and CDR2 SMNVEV (reference sequence). CDR3 length: 14 residues. CDR3 nucleotide sequence: TGTGCCAGCAGTTTTACGGGAGGTCGCTATGAGCAGTTCTTC. Translating it yields CASSFTGGRYEQFF.

The chain's CDR3 is CASRGDRWNTEAFF. In DNA form, the CDR3 reads TGCGCCAGCAGGGGGGACAGGTGGAACACTGAAGCTTTCTTT. The chain couples TRBV5-1 to TRBJ1-1, with 8 nucleotides matching TRBD1. The CDR3 spans 14 residues. J was trimmed by 1 base and V by 5 bases; bases with no gene match: 4. In germline, CDR1 is SGHRS, CDR2 YFSETQ. Together with reference TRBV5-1 and TRBJ1-1, the CDR3 gives the full variable domain: KAGVTQTPRYLIKTRGQQVTLSCSPISGHRSVSWYQQTPGQGLQFLFEYFSETQRNKGNFPGRFSGRQFSNSRSEMNVSTLELGDSALYLCASRGDRWNTEAFFGQGTRLTVV.

In this sample, this clonotype turned up many times. The CDR3 loop is CATSSHRSSTDTQYF. The DNA for the CDR3 is TGTGCCACCAGCAGCCACCGATCTAGCACAGATACGCAGTATTTT. The V gene is TRBV15, the J gene TRBJ2-3, with no clear D. Trimming shortened V by 3 bases and J by 0 bases, and 10 bases separated the two germline ends. The CDR3 is made up of 15 amino acids. Germline-derived CDR1 and CDR2 are LNHNV and YYDKDF (reference sequence).

This clonotype occurred a few times. The CDR3 DNA is TGTGCCAGCAGGGGGGGAGGAAATAGCAATCAGCCCCAGCATTTT. Its translation is CASRGGGNSNQPQHF. The genes are TRBV12-3 or TRBV12-4 and TRBJ1-5; D perhaps matches TRBD1 (5 bases). The CDR3 totals 15 residues. Trimming shortened V by 6 bases and J by 0 bases, and 12 bases separated the two germline ends.

The chain joins TRBV5-1 to TRBJ2-3; 8 bases align to TRBD2. Per the germline V gene, CDR1 is SGHRS and CDR2 is YFSETQ. Trimming took 0 bases from V and 10 from J; bases not matched to a gene: 4. This CDR3 has 13 residues. The CDR3 protein is CASSLAGAGAQYF. For the CDR3, the DNA is TGCGCCAGCAGCTTGGCCGGAGCGGGGGCGCAGTATTTT.

V gene TRBV12-3 or TRBV12-4 combines with J gene TRBJ2-1, with D tentatively TRBD2 (5 bases). CDR3 length: 15 amino acids. The V end lost 1 base, the J end lost 2 bases, and 9 bases lay between the germline ends. DNA for the CDR3: TGTGCCAGCAGTTTAGGGAGGCGCCCCTACAATGAGCAGTTCTTC. Its translation is CASSLGRRPYNEQFF.

This clonotype showed up just a few times. The chain recombines TRBV5-5 with TRBJ1-1; no clear D. The germline V gene has CDR1 SGHKS and CDR2 YYEKEE (reference sequence). V dropped 2 bases and J dropped 0 bases, with 11 bases sitting between them. The CDR3 covers 15 residues. The CDR3 DNA sequence: TGTGCCAGCAGCTTTAACCACGGCATGAACACTGAAGCTTTCTTT. The encoded protein is CASSFNHGMNTEAFF.

This clonotype came up a few times. This chain joins TRBV20-1 and TRBJ1-1, with D perhaps matching TRBD1 (5 bases). The CDR3 length is 11 residues. V was cut by 4 bases and J by 8 bases, with 11 bases left in between. Per the germline V gene, CDR1 is DFQATT and CDR2 is SNEGSKA (reference sequence). The CDR3 loop is CSANPTVEAFF. CDR3 sequence (DNA): TGCAGTGCTAATCCGACAGTCGAAGCTTTCTTT.

The sample holds many counts of this clonotype. CDR3 coding DNA: TGCAGTGCTAGAGGCCCTAGCGGGAGTTACGAGCAGTACTTC. It specifies CSARGPSGSYEQYF. V gene TRBV20-1 combines with J gene TRBJ2-7, with 10 bases aligning to TRBD2. V dropped 1 base and J dropped 4; count of bases not matched to a gene: 4. There are 14 residues in the CDR3. Germline V gives CDR1 DFQATT, CDR2 SNEGSKA (reference sequence).

This clonotype showed up just a few times. The chain joins TRBV6-1 to TRBJ2-3, with a tentative D call TRBD2 (5 bases). Looked up from germline, CDR1 is MNHNS and CDR2 is SASEGT. V was clipped by 6 bases and J by 0 bases, with 22 bases between them. This CDR3 has 18 residues. The CDR3 nucleotides are TGTGCCAGCAGAACCCCTGGAGGCGCCCACGCTAGCACAGATACGCAGTATTTT. Translation: CASRTPGGAHASTDTQYF.

The chain links TRBV20-1 to TRBJ1-1; D is unresolved. Germline lookup yields CDR1 DFQATT and CDR2 SNEGSKA (reference sequence). The CDR3 consists of 13 residues. V dropped 2 bases and J dropped 1 base, with 8 bases sitting between them. The CDR3 nucleotides read TGCAGTGCTAGAACACGGAAGAACACTGAAGCTTTCTTT. Protein product: CSARTRKNTEAFF.

The chain joins TRBV6-2 or TRBV6-3 to TRBJ2-5, with D unclear. This CDR3 is built from 12 residues. CDR1 MNHEY and CDR2 SVGEGT come from the germline V gene. V was shortened by 6 bases and J by 5 bases, with 10 bases between the two germline ends. The CDR3 protein is CASSSRAETQYF. The CDR3 nucleotides are TGTGCCAGCAGCAGTAGAGCGGAGACCCAGTACTTC.

This clonotype was detected only a few times. This sequence joins TRBV11-1 and TRBJ2-6; 9 positions agree with TRBD2. V was clipped by 4 bases and J by 0 bases; unmatched bases: 7. The germline V gene has CDR1 SGHAT and CDR2 FQDESV (reference sequence). The length of the CDR3 is 18 residues. The CDR3 DNA reads as TGTGCCAGCAGCTCTCGGACTAGCGATAGCTCTGGGGCCAACGTCCTGACTTTC. Translation: CASSSRTSDSSGANVLTF.

At least ten counts were recorded for this clonotype. The chain recombines TRBV5-1 with TRBJ1-4; no firm D call. Trimming removed 1 base at V and 0 bases at J, with 7 bases between. The CDR3 extends over 15 amino acids. Germline V gene lookup returns CDR1 SGHRS and CDR2 YFSETQ. The CDR3 spells CASSLLGTTNEKLFF. The CDR3 coding sequence is TGCGCCAGCAGCTTGTTGGGGACAACTAATGAAAAACTGTTTTTT.

This clonotype was recorded many times. V gene TRBV29-1 combines with J gene TRBJ1-1; possibly TRBD1 for D (5 bases). The V end was cut by 5 bases, the J end by 0 bases, with 22 bases between. The V gene's germline CDR1 is SQVTM and CDR2 ANQGSEA. The length of the CDR3 is 17 residues. DNA for the CDR3: TGCAGCGTTCGCTACTCACCAGGCCGGGGCTTGAACACTGAAGCTTTCTTT. Translation: CSVRYSPGRGLNTEAFF.

The chain carries TRBV12-3 or TRBV12-4 and TRBJ2-2; D is undetermined. The CDR3 totals 11 residues. Trimming left V 9 bases short and J 7 bases short, with 9 bases between. CDR3 residues: CARPTGGELFF. CDR3 in DNA: TGTGCCAGACCGACGGGCGGGGAGCTGTTTTTT.

Ten or more counts support this clonotype. This rearrangement joins TRBV15 to TRBJ2-3; D ambiguous. The V end was cut by 1 base, the J end by 6 bases, with 11 bases between. There are 14 residues in the CDR3. Per germline, CDR1 LNHNV and CDR2 YYDKDF (reference sequence). CDR3 sequence reads: CATSRGRIDDTQYF. CDR3 bases: TGTGCCACCAGCAGAGGGAGAATAGACGATACGCAGTATTTT.

The V call is TRBV20-1, the J call TRBJ2-5, with D possibly being TRBD2 (5 bases). CDR3 length: 14 amino acids. CDR1 is DFQATT and CDR2 is SNEGSKA in the germline V gene (reference sequence). Trimming pared 4 bases from V and 0 bases from J, leaving 12 bases between. CDR3 loop: CSANRGLYQETQYF. CDR3 nucleotide sequence: TGCAGTGCTAACCGAGGACTTTACCAAGAGACCCAGTACTTC.